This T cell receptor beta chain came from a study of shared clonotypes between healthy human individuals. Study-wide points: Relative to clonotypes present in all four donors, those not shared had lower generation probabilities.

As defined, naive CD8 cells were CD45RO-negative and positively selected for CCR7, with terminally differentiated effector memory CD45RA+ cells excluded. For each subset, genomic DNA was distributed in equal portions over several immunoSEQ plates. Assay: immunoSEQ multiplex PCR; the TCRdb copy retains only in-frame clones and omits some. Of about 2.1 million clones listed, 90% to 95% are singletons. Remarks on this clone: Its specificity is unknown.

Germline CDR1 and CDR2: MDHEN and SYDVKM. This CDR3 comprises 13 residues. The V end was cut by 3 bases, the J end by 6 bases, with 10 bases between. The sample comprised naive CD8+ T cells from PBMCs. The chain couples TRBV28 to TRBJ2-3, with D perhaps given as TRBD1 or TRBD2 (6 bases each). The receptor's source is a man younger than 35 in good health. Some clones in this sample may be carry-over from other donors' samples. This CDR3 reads CASSLGAGDTQYF. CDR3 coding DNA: TGTGCCAGCAGTTTGGGGGCGGGGGATACGCAGTATTTT.